This T cell receptor (beta chain) comes out of a study of cytomegalovirus exposure and HLA in healthy donors. Study conclusions and caveats: According to reports, the classifier identified cytomegalovirus status with high specificity and sensitivity.

The CDR3 loop spans 14 amino acids. CDR1 and CDR2 from the germline V gene are MNHEY and SVGAGI. The ends lost 5 bases at V and 4 bases at J; junction bases unmatched: 8. In this sample, this clone turned up once. The target antigen is unknown. Donors were ostensibly healthy at sampling, although undocumented immune exposures were probable. Researchers ran the PCR with 60 Vbeta and 13 Jbeta primers. This table comes from immunoSEQ multiplex PCR, and its TCRdb copy is limited to in-frame clones, with some not included. The table includes under 95,000 clones, approximately 71% detected once. This receptor was identified in a man aged 40-49 years in good health and CMV-seronegative. The rearrangement links TRBV6-5 to TRBJ2-7; 7 bases agree with TRBD2. The sequencing sample was made of PBMCs. The CDR3 loop reads CASSPPGGRYEQYF. The CDR3 DNA reads as TGTGCCAGCAGTCCCCCCGGGGGGAGGTACGAGCAGTACTTC.